These T cell receptor beta chains were read from a single sample in a study of early T cells in non-severe SARS-CoV-2 infection. TCRdb independently ran MiXCR on the 5' RACE reads; one entry per CDR3 protein. The sample has about 50,000 distinct CDR3 sequences; roughly 16% are singletons. The sequenced sample was whole blood, obtained at baseline. All receptors derive from an adult who was a healthcare worker with PCR-confirmed SARS-CoV-2 infection or an uninfected control (not recorded which). CDR3s include the opening cysteine and the closing phenylalanine or tryptophan. The D gene is left open where the match is weak. Size is omitted from some rows. Given values are once, few, many or a class for expanded clones.

CDR3nt: TGTGCCAGCAGTTACCCCGACGGCCCCTACGAGCAGTACTTC; CDR3aa: CASSYPDGPYEQYF; j_gene: TRBJ2-7; abundance: -; v_gene: TRBV6-6; len: 14; d_gene: -
CDR3nt: TGTGCCAGCAGTTTATTGTCTAATAGGGGCTACACCTTC; CDR3aa: CASSLLSNRGYTF; j_gene: TRBJ1-2; abundance: -; v_gene: TRBV12-3/TRBV12-4; len: 13; d_gene: -
CDR3nt: TGTGCCAGCAGTTTAAGACTAGCGGAGTTCTACGAGCAGTACTTC; CDR3aa: CASSLRLAEFYEQYF; j_gene: TRBJ2-7; abundance: many; v_gene: TRBV28; len: 15; d_gene: TRBD2
CDR3nt: TGCGCCAGCAGCTTAACGACGGATACCTATGGCTACACCTTC; CDR3aa: CASSLTTDTYGYTF; j_gene: TRBJ1-2; abundance: -; v_gene: TRBV5-1; len: 14; d_gene: -
CDR3nt: TGTGCCAGCAGCCCCCGGACGGATGAAGCTTTCTTT; CDR3aa: CASSPRTDEAFF; j_gene: TRBJ1-1; abundance: -; v_gene: TRBV7-8; len: 12; d_gene: -
CDR3nt: TGCGCCAGCAGCGAACAGGGTGAAGCTTTCTTT; CDR3aa: CASSEQGEAFF; j_gene: TRBJ1-1; abundance: -; v_gene: TRBV5-1; len: 11; d_gene: -
CDR3nt: TGTGCCAGCAGCCCAGGACAGGGCTCCTATGGCTACACCTTC; CDR3aa: CASSPGQGSYGYTF; j_gene: TRBJ1-2; abundance: many; v_gene: TRBV5-4; len: 14; d_gene: TRBD1
CDR3nt: TGTGCCAGCAGTGGCCTGGGTAGCGGGGGGTATGAGCAGTTCTTC; CDR3aa: CASSGLGSGGYEQFF; j_gene: TRBJ2-1; abundance: -; v_gene: TRBV6-1; len: 15; d_gene: TRBD2
CDR3nt: TGCAGTGCTAGAGAAAGGCGCGGGGGGTACGAGCAGTACTTC; CDR3aa: CSARERRGGYEQYF; j_gene: TRBJ2-7; abundance: -; v_gene: TRBV20-1; len: 14; d_gene: TRBD2
CDR3nt: TGTGCCAGCAGTTACTCGAAAGGCGACGAGCAGTACTTC; CDR3aa: CASSYSKGDEQYF; j_gene: TRBJ2-7; abundance: -; v_gene: TRBV6-6; len: 13; d_gene: -
CDR3nt: TGTGCCAGCTCGCTATGGACTAGCGGGTCCACAGATACGCAGTATTTT; CDR3aa: CASSLWTSGSTDTQYF; j_gene: TRBJ2-3; abundance: few; v_gene: TRBV18; len: 16; d_gene: TRBD2
CDR3nt: TGTGCCAGCAGCCCCGTGGGACGCCAGATCTATGGCTACACCTTC; CDR3aa: CASSPVGRQIYGYTF; j_gene: TRBJ1-2; abundance: few; v_gene: TRBV7-9; len: 15; d_gene: -
CDR3nt: TGTGCCAGCAGTTATTACGCGGCCCAGCAGTTCTTC; CDR3aa: CASSYYAAQQFF; j_gene: TRBJ2-1; abundance: -; v_gene: TRBV6-2/TRBV6-3; len: 12; d_gene: -
CDR3nt: TGCGCCAGCAGCCAAGAAGGACTCTCTGGGGCCAACGTCCTGACTTTC; CDR3aa: CASSQEGLSGANVLTF; j_gene: TRBJ2-6; abundance: -; v_gene: TRBV4-1; len: 16; d_gene: -
CDR3nt: TGTGCCAGCAGTGAAGCGCTGGGGGGCATGAACACTGAAGCTTTCTTT; CDR3aa: CASSEALGGMNTEAFF; j_gene: TRBJ1-1; abundance: -; v_gene: TRBV6-1; len: 16; d_gene: -
CDR3nt: TGCAGCGTTGTGGCCGGGACTAGCGGGAGGTTCTCCTACGAGCAGTACTTC; CDR3aa: CSVVAGTSGRFSYEQYF; j_gene: TRBJ2-7; abundance: many; v_gene: TRBV29-1; len: 17; d_gene: TRBD2
CDR3nt: TGTGCTAGTGGACATGATAGGAGCTCCTACAATGAGCAGTTCTTC; CDR3aa: CASGHDRSSYNEQFF; j_gene: TRBJ2-1; abundance: -; v_gene: TRBV12-5; len: 15; d_gene: -
CDR3nt: TGTGCCAGCAGTGCCACCCTTGGGACAGGCCGCTTCAGACTCAATGAGCAGTTCTTC; CDR3aa: CASSATLGTGRFRLNEQFF; j_gene: TRBJ2-1; abundance: few; v_gene: TRBV12-3/TRBV12-4; len: 19; d_gene: TRBD1
CDR3nt: TGTGCCAGCAGCTTACTAGCGGATGGTGAGACCCAGTACTTC; CDR3aa: CASSLLADGETQYF; j_gene: TRBJ2-5; abundance: -; v_gene: TRBV11-2; len: 14; d_gene: TRBD2
CDR3nt: TGCGCCAGCAGCCAAGATCGGGGTAATCGTGGAACTGGGGCCAACGTCCTGACTTTC; CDR3aa: CASSQDRGNRGTGANVLTF; j_gene: TRBJ2-6; abundance: -; v_gene: TRBV4-1; len: 19; d_gene: -
CDR3nt: TGCGCCAGCAGTGGCCTAGCGGGGACCCCGGGGACAGATACGCAGTATTTT; CDR3aa: CASSGLAGTPGTDTQYF; j_gene: TRBJ2-3; abundance: few; v_gene: TRBV10-2; len: 17; d_gene: TRBD2
CDR3nt: TGTGCCAGCGTTCCCGGGACTGGGAACAATGAGCAGTTCTTC; CDR3aa: CASVPGTGNNEQFF; j_gene: TRBJ2-1; abundance: many; v_gene: TRBV2; len: 14; d_gene: -
CDR3nt: TGTGCCAGCAGTTTGCCACAGGGCCATCAGCCCCAGCATTTT; CDR3aa: CASSLPQGHQPQHF; j_gene: TRBJ1-5; abundance: many; v_gene: TRBV28; len: 14; d_gene: -
CDR3nt: TGTGCCAGCACGCGGGACACGCGAAATGGCTACACCTTC; CDR3aa: CASTRDTRNGYTF; j_gene: TRBJ1-2; abundance: -; v_gene: TRBV28; len: 13; d_gene: -